This T cell receptor (beta chain) derives from a study of cytomegalovirus exposure and HLA in healthy donors listed by TCRdb under 2017. Study-wide context: In an earlier analysis of under 750 of the donors, less than 350 Gb of sequence data and 100 million or so unique TCR beta sequences from 150 million to 200 million T cells were reported. In addition to the first cohort of 666 subjects, a separate validation cohort of 120 different subjects was used. An earlier analysis of 587 of the donors used high-throughput TCR beta sequencing to judge whether each TCR beta V gene segment behaved as functional or pseudogenic. Every discovery cohort repertoire had been produced on one sequencing platform. A later analysis re-analyzed previously published TCR beta repertoires from 650 to 800 donors and added high-resolution HLA genotyping to study TCR occurrence patterns. An early release that covered about 600 HLA-typed donors contained about 300 gigabases of sequencing data and some 87 million unique TCR sequences. The study was designed to test whether signatures of past pathogen exposure could be identified by cataloging public T cell receptors. In a later genetic analysis, genome-wide SNP genotypes for about three fifths of the roughly 670 donors were used, and that subset was treated as a discovery cohort. The study combined high-throughput TCR immunosequencing, statistical association of individual TCRs with disease status, and machine learning to predict cytomegalovirus infection status. A handful of DR-DQ haplotypes were handled as single units for association and clustering because linkage in the cohort was strong. Of the 398 genotyped donors, roughly 80% were placed in the genetic ancestry cluster associated with self-reported Caucasian donors. Among some 400 genotyped donors of the cohort, an average of approximately 200,000 unique TCR beta nucleotide sequences was sequenced per donor, of which 15% to 20% were non-productive. HLA typing included class I and class II loci at four-digit resolution. The number of typed donors differed by locus: about 620-640 for A, B, C, DRB1 and DQB1; 522 for DQA1; 606 for DPA1; and roughly 450 for DPB1. The study used immunosequencing to profile the T cell repertoires of several hundred subjects and linked those repertoires to cytomegalovirus serostatus. In the later analysis, no new phenotypic data were used to find candidate immune exposures; instead, reliance was placed on TCR beta sequences and their occurrence across donors. Donor age, sex, ethnicity and CMV serostatus were compiled together with the repertoire data. Study-level results and caveats: In a later analysis, TCR association rates were found to vary across HLA loci, with the most associated TCRs seen for DRB1 alleles and the fewest for HLA-C alleles. A total of about 180 TCR beta chains were listed by the study as associated with cytomegalovirus. At a false discovery rate of 0.05, a later analysis linked fewer than 20,000 TCR beta sequences to specific HLA alleles. In a later analysis, HLA-associated TCR beta chains were found to be more clonally expanded and to have lower generation probabilities than equally common non-associated chains. The authors suggested that the approach could potentially be generalized to other disease states and immunological phenotypes. A further reported finding was that TCR beta sequences accurately predicted the HLA-A and HLA-B alleles for most subjects in the first cohort. A few of the identified cytomegalovirus-associated TCR beta chains were confirmed in vitro to be specific for cytomegalovirus antigens. The 87-base-pair reads could not distinguish some IMGT-functional V segments, including TRBV6-2 and TRBV6-3, so those segments were excluded. Broadly in line with IMGT annotations, most TCR beta V segments showed up in productive rearrangements about 90% or about 30% of the time in an earlier analysis of 587 of the donors. The presence/absence analyses assumed that sequencing depth was roughly uniform across donors, and that assumption may not be true. This cohort had only TCR beta chains sequenced, and the lack of alpha or paired-chain data limited which features could be detected. The only immune exposure information available for the cohort was CMV serostatus. In a later analysis, several top co-occurrence clusters were reported to appear linked to parvovirus B19, influenza, CMV and Epstein-Barr virus. The sequencing pipeline was judged likely to have produced a cluster of highly shared sequence variants as a technical artifact. The earlier analysis of about 600 of the donors excluded 15 to 20 rarely observed V segments, including chromosome 9 orphons, because counts were too low. Because some donors lacked HLA typing at each locus, the association tests relied only on the typed subset. Compared with the roughly 700-donor mean, donors in an Asian-associated ancestry cluster had fewer N-insertions in productive TCRs, according to a later genetic analysis. Strong co-occurrence of HLA alleles, especially DR and DQ, made assigning TCR associations to individual alleles difficult. According to a later analysis, most CMV-associated TCR beta chains appeared to be HLA-restricted, and the HLA associations seemed to be driven largely by CMV exposure. In both the original and validation cohorts, the classifier was reported to diagnose cytomegalovirus status with high specificity and sensitivity. While some public TCRs were present in many individuals, most TCR sequences turned up only very rarely across donors. V-gene and J-gene trimming of TCR beta chains was associated with a missense DCLRE1C variant in a later genetic analysis, and the association was replicated in an independent cohort. Correlated functional status among segregating V segments might reflect linkage disequilibrium, but an unknown experimental factor could not be ruled out.

Library generation was performed with the immunoSEQ multiplex PCR assay. The multiplex PCR relied on a mix of 60 forward primers for TCR Vbeta segments and 13 reverse primers for TCR Jbeta segments. The CDR3 region of rearranged TCR beta genes was amplified from genomic DNA by a multiplex PCR assay. The amplified TCR beta libraries were sequenced on the Illumina HiSeq System as 87-base-pair reads. The authors processed their data as follows. In a later analysis, 77 million or so unique TCR beta chains were counted across the 500 to 850 repertoires, and roughly 11 million of these chains were shared by at least two donors. Raw reads were error-corrected and collapsed into unique sequences with a nearest-neighbor algorithm that merged closely related sequences to remove PCR and sequencing errors. CDR3 sequences were aligned to IMGT reference sequences to assign V, D and J gene segments. For a sequence to be retained, at least a six-nucleotide match to both a V gene segment and a J gene segment was required. A rearrangement counted as productive if the CDR3 had no stop codons and remained in frame with V and J, and every other rearrangement counted as non-productive. CDR3 was defined by IMGT convention, running from the second conserved V-encoded cysteine to the conserved J-encoded phenylalanine. Sequences without an unambiguous match to a single V gene segment were excluded from the earlier analysis of approximately 600 of the donors. An earlier analysis of 550 to 650 of the donors classified V segments as functional when productive rearrangements were above 56.7% and as segregating when the standard deviation between donors was above 5%. To diagnose cytomegalovirus status from the catalog of TCR beta chain sequences, a statistical classification framework was built. In a later analysis, V and J genes were assigned by comparing TCR nucleotide sequences against IMGT/GENE-DB human TR gene sequences. The TCRdist pipeline was used in a later analysis to assign CDR3 sequences and most-parsimonious VDJ recombination scenarios. In a later analysis, every TCR beta chain was defined by the combination of its CDR3 amino acid sequence and its V-gene family, and reads without a unique V-gene family were dropped. To address suspected cross-contamination and a sequencing artifact, a later analysis removed approximately 600 highly shared, low-generation-probability nucleotide sequences. A later analysis calculated a clonal expansion index for each public chain from normalized within-repertoire ranks of inferred template counts. A later analysis computed generation probabilities with a VDJ recombination model fitted to out-of-frame rearrangements, and checked the results against IGoR. Hypergeometric tests were used in a later analysis to score TCR-TCR, TCR-HLA and TCR-CMV co-occurrence, with a repertoire-size bias correction applied to the TCR pairs. A later analysis estimated false discovery rates by permuting HLA or CMV assignments 20 times. A later analysis grouped co-occurring TCRs with DBSCAN, adding TCRdist sequence similarity when clustering within HLA-allele-positive subsets. For co-occurrence clustering, repertoires with fewer than 30,000 or more than 120,000 public chains were excluded, along with five repertoires with anomalous nucleotide sharing. TCRdb's version of the immuneACCESS table is confined to in-frame rearrangements and falls short of the full clone set. An unresolved V gene accounts for under half of the shortfall where checked; the remainder is of unknown origin. That table furnishes V, J and clone size, whereas the DNA furnished D and trimming. The sample records around 170,000 clones, about four fifths of which are singletons. Together, the top ten hold under 2% of the sample.

The CDR1 and CDR2 encoded by the germline V gene (reference sequence) are GTSNPN and SVGIG. Trimming costs V 2 bases and J 11 bases, and their ends lie 22 bases apart. Including cysteine and phenylalanine, the CDR3 has 14 amino acids. Just CDR3 DNA is preserved here, 42 bases in frame from base 1. The cohort comprised some 730 healthy bone marrow donors. At the time of sampling, all cohort members were nominally healthy, though unrecorded immune exposures were likely present. The donor tested CMV seronegative, placing the donor among the approximately 400 seronegative members of the cohort. Every donor gave a peripheral blood sample, and the peripheral blood mononuclear cells from that sample were used for TCR beta sequencing. Genomic DNA extraction from the blood cell samples was performed with the Qiagen DNeasy Blood Extraction Kit. Concerning this clone itself: The clone's antigen remains unknown. Base qualities are not provided; no much larger clone lies one nucleotide away.

The receptor was derived from a woman in her 30s in good health and CMV-seronegative. The receptor chain draws on TRBV30 and TRBJ2-7; possibly the D gene is TRBD2, per 5 matching bases. Material for sequencing was PBMCs. The CDR3 loop reads CAWSPGTGPQVKYF. The nucleotide sequence reads TGTGCCTGGAGTCCGGGAACGGGCCCCCAAGTTAAGTACTTC.